This TCR beta chain stems from a study of T cell responses to AZD1222 COVID-19 vaccine. Clones were read by immunoSEQ multiplex PCR, and TCRdb kept only the in-frame ones, dropping some. The table shows approximately 84,000 clones, with about nine tenths occurring only once. Germline assignment: CDR1 LNHDA and CDR2 SQIVND (reference sequence). V lost 7 bases, J lost 8 bases, and 20 bases lay in between. The CDR3 consists of 14 residues. This chain uses TRBV19 with TRBJ1-1; D is undetermined. This receptor was taken from an adult in good health. The sequenced sample was peripheral blood, obtained on day 0 of AZD1222 vaccination. CDR3 residues: CASTFLEGPHEAFF. CDR3 DNA sequence: TGTGCCAGTACCTTCCTGGAGGGCCCCCACGAAGCTTTCTTT. Based on the CDR3 plus reference TRBV19 and TRBJ1-1, the full variable domain is DGGITQSPKYLFRKEGQNVTLSCEQNLNHDAMYWYRQDPGQGLRLIYYSQIVNDFQKGDIAEGYSVSREKKESFPLTVTSAQKNPTAFYLCASTFLEGPHEAFFGQGTRLTVV.